A single sample gave rise to the 26 T cell receptor beta chains below, sequenced in a study of cytomegalovirus exposure and HLA in healthy donors. The PCR used 60 Vbeta and 13 Jbeta primers. Here immunoSEQ multiplex PCR was the method, and the copy in TCRdb shows in-frame clones only, minus some. Of 100,000 to 150,000 clones in the sample, about three quarters were seen once. Source material: PBMCs. Source of these receptors: a woman in her forties in good health and CMV-seronegative.

Remarks on this clone: The germline gene is not matched at one end of the junction; a read error may be the cause. The J gene is TRBJ1-1, the V gene TRBV7-7; D remains unclear. The germline V gene has CDR1 SSHAT and CDR2 FNYEAQ (reference sequence). The length of the CDR3 is 13 residues. The CDR3 is CASSFNVNTEAFF. CDR3 in DNA: TGTGCTAGCAGCTTTAATGTGAACACTGAAGCTTTCTTT.

Note on this clone: At one boundary the junction diverges from the germline segment, which might be a read error. V and J are TRBV13 and TRBJ2-6; 10 bases fit TRBD2. Germline CDR1 is PRHDT and CDR2 is FYEKMQ (reference sequence). This CDR3 is built from 17 residues. For the CDR3, the DNA is TGTGCCAGCAGCGCTGAACTAGCGGGGTTTTTAGGCAACGGCCTGACTTTC. Translated: CASSAELAGFLGNGLTF.

The chain carries TRBV28 and TRBJ2-5; TRBD2 agrees at 10 bases. The J call may be in error: the DNA end matches TRBJ2-7 better. In germline, CDR1 is MDHEN, CDR2 SYDVKM. The CDR3 contains 13 residues. The CDR3 reads CASRASGSGEQYF. CDR3 nucleotides: TGTGCCAGCAGGGCTAGCGGGAGCGGCGAGCAGTACTTC.

The chain uses TRBV2 and TRBJ2-3; 8 bases are shared with TRBD1. The CDR3 is 13 amino acids. Germline CDR1 is SNHLY and CDR2 is FYNNEI. The junction had 5 bases not matched to a gene; V was cut back by 6 bases and J by 6 bases. CDR3 amino acids: CASSDYRGDTQYF. Here the CDR3 DNA reads TGTGCCAGCAGCGACTACAGGGGGGATACGCAGTATTTT.

CDR3 coding DNA: TGTGCCAGCAGCTTAGGCCGGGGGGCGCAGGGCACCGGGGAGCTGTTTTTT. Translated, it gives CASSLGRGAQGTGELFF. This sequence joins TRBV11-3 and TRBJ2-2, with D maybe TRBD2 (7 bases). The CDR3 is made up of 17 amino acids. Between the trimmed V and J ends, which lost 1 base and 4 bases, there was a span of 16 bases. Germline V gene data show CDR1 as SGHNT and CDR2 as YENEEA. The variable domain in full, with the rest retrieved from reference TRBV11-3 and TRBJ2-2, is EAGVVQSPRYKIIEKKQPVAFWCNPISGHNTLYWYLQNLGQGPELLIRYENEEAVDDSQLPKDRFSAERLKGVDSTLKIQPAELGDSAVYLCASSLGRGAQGTGELFFGEGSRLTVL.

A few counts support this clone. The V call is TRBV9, the J call TRBJ1-1, with D perhaps matching TRBD1 (5 bases). The CDR3 runs to 13 residues. The germline V gene encodes CDR1 SGDLS and CDR2 YYNGEE. V was trimmed by 1 base and J by 4 bases, leaving 8 bases between them. The DNA of the CDR3 is TGTGCCAGCAGCGTATCAGGGTCCACTGAAGCTTTCTTT. Residues: CASSVSGSTEAFF.

The gene calls are TRBV4-1 and TRBJ2-5, with a possible D match to TRBD1 (6 bases). Germline CDR1 and CDR2: MGHRA and YSYEKL. This CDR3 comprises 15 residues. V lost 0 bases and J lost 4, with 12 bases in between. CDR3 sequence (DNA): TGCGCCAGCAGCCAAGATTTACAGGGTAGAGAGACCCAGTACTTC. It is translated as CASSQDLQGRETQYF.

The chain uses TRBV2 and TRBJ2-2; the match to TRBD1 covers 9 bases. V gave up 6 bases and J gave up 3 bases; unmatched junction bases: 5. This CDR3 is 15 amino acids long. Germline-derived CDR1 and CDR2 are SNHLY and FYNNEI. CDR3 DNA: TGTGCCAGCAGAGTAGGACAGGGGTACACCGGGGAGCTGTTTTTT. Translating gives CASRVGQGYTGELFF.

The chain has TRBV11-3 and TRBJ2-7; 7 positions match TRBD1. The CDR3 length is 14 residues. Germline V gene data show CDR1 as SGHNT and CDR2 as YENEEA. The V segment lost 2 bases and the J segment 6 bases; nucleotides outside the gene matches: 7. The CDR3 region is CASSLLGTDSEQYF. The CDR3 coding sequence is TGTGCCAGCAGCTTACTTGGGACAGATTCCGAGCAGTACTTC.

V and J are TRBV10-2 and TRBJ2-5; no reliable D call. This CDR3 contains 13 residues. Germline CDR1 is WSHSY and CDR2 is SAAADI. The germline V and J ends were trimmed by 3 bases and 4 bases, with 9 bases remaining between them. DNA for the CDR3: TGCGCCAGCAGTGATCCTAACGGAGAGACCCAGTACTTC. It translates to CASSDPNGETQYF.

The gene calls are TRBV28 and TRBJ2-3, with TRBD2 matching 8 bases. The J segment lost 6 bases and the V segment lost 5 bases, leaving 7 bases of the junction unmatched. The CDR3 extends over 14 amino acids. Looked up from germline, CDR1 is MDHEN and CDR2 is SYDVKM. This chain's CDR3 is CASSPGGGRDTQYF. The CDR3 DNA follows: TGTGCCAGCAGTCCCGGGGGGGGCCGGGATACGCAGTATTTT.

J is TRBJ1-1 and V is TRBV7-6; D may be TRBD1 (6 bases). There are 17 residues in the CDR3. Germline lookup yields CDR1 SGHVS and CDR2 FNYEAQ. Trimming shortened V by 2 bases and J by 3 bases, and 19 bases separated the two germline ends. The DNA of the CDR3 is TGTGCCAGCAGCTTATTCCCCCCCCCTCAGGGGTACACTGAAGCTTTCTTT. It codes for CASSLFPPPQGYTEAFF.

V is TRBV6-5 and J is TRBJ2-3, with D possibly TRBD2 on 6 matching bases. Germline CDR1 is MNHEY and CDR2 is SVGAGI. The CDR3 is made up of 13 amino acids. V lost 5 bases to trimming and J lost 2 bases, with 8 bases between them. CDR3 DNA sequence: TGTGCCAGCAGTCGGGACTTCACAGATACGCAGTATTTT. As protein: CASSRDFTDTQYF.

The V and J genes are TRBV18 and TRBJ2-1, with TRBD2 matching 9 bases. The CDR3 consists of 15 residues. J gave up 0 bases and V 6 bases, and 3 bases lay outside the gene matches. CDR1 is KGHSH, CDR2 LQKENI, per germline. The CDR3 here is CASSTSGYSYNEQFF. In nucleotides, the CDR3 is TGTGCCAGCTCCACTAGCGGGTACTCCTACAATGAGCAGTTCTTC.

This chain joins TRBV5-1 and TRBJ2-1; D is perhaps TRBD1 (6 bases). This CDR3 has 14 residues. V gave up 5 bases and J gave up 7 bases, with 16 bases separating them. The V gene's germline CDR1 is SGHRS and CDR2 YFSETQ. CDR3 DNA sequence: TGCGCCAGCAGATCAGGGGCAGTTACAAATGAGCAGTTCTTC. Encoded protein: CASRSGAVTNEQFF.

The chain links TRBV7-2 to TRBJ1-1; D perhaps matches TRBD1 (6 bases). Germline V lookup: CDR1 SGHTA, CDR2 FQGNSA. V was shortened by 3 bases and J by 9 bases, with 14 bases between the two germline ends. This CDR3 is built from 13 residues. The DNA for the CDR3 is TGTGCCAGCAGCTTGGGGGCCGGGAGGAAAGCTTTCTTT. Protein product: CASSLGAGRKAFF.

This clone was seen a few times. The genes are TRBV10-3 and TRBJ1-1; D gene unclear. V was cut by 3 bases and J by 1 base, with 3 bases left in between. The CDR3 runs to 12 residues. Germline V gene lookup returns CDR1 ENHRY and CDR2 SYGVKD. In DNA, the CDR3 is TGTGCCATCAGTGAACAGAACACTGAAGCTTTCTTT. Its protein is CAISEQNTEAFF.

The rearrangement joins TRBV15 to TRBJ1-2; TRBD1 might be the D (6 bases). Per the germline V gene, CDR1 is LNHNV and CDR2 is YYDKDF (reference sequence). This CDR3 has 14 amino acids. Trimming left V 0 bases short and J 6 bases short, with 11 bases between. CDR3 nucleotides: TGTGCCACCAGCAGAGATATCAGGGGCGATGGCTACACCTTC. It specifies CATSRDIRGDGYTF.

This chain uses TRBV4-2 with TRBJ2-7; TRBD2 matches 13 bases. With V trimmed by 3 bases and J by 6 bases, 8 bases remained unmatched. Germline values: CDR1 LGHNA, CDR2 YNFKEQ. The CDR3 consists of 16 residues. CDR3 nucleotide sequence: TGTGCCAGCAGCCAGGGACCGGGACTAGCGGGACGCGAGCAGTACTTC. It translates to CASSQGPGLAGREQYF.

V gene TRBV18 combines with J gene TRBJ1-1; 9 positions agree with TRBD1. This CDR3 has 14 amino acids. J gave up 4 bases and V 3 bases, and 3 bases lay outside the gene matches. Per the germline V gene, CDR1 is KGHSH and CDR2 is LQKENI. CDR3 in DNA: TGTGCCAGCTCACCGGAGACAGGGGGCACTGAAGCTTTCTTT. Its protein product is CASSPETGGTEAFF.

This sequence joins TRBV5-6 and TRBJ1-5; 7 bases map to TRBD1. The germline V gene encodes CDR1 SGHDT and CDR2 YYEEEE. The CDR3 is made up of 15 amino acids. The J segment lost 9 bases and the V segment lost 0 bases, leaving 9 bases of the junction unmatched. The CDR3: CASSLAGQYTVPQHF. CDR3 DNA: TGTGCCAGCAGCTTGGCGGGACAGTACACGGTGCCCCAGCATTTT. The full variable domain, rest sourced from reference TRBV5-6 and TRBJ1-5, is DAGVTQSPTHLIKTRGQQVTLRCSPKSGHDTVSWYQQALGQGPQFIFQYYEEEERQRGNFPDRFSGHQFPNYSSELNVNALLLGDSALYLCASSLAGQYTVPQHFGDGTRLSIL.

The chain carries TRBV5-4 and TRBJ1-1; D call uncertain. Looked up from germline, CDR1 is SGHNT and CDR2 is YYREEE (reference sequence). V lost 4 bases and J lost 7, with 14 bases in between. The length of the CDR3 is 13 residues. This CDR3 reads CASSTTNTGEAFF. The CDR3 region has the DNA TGTGCCAGCAGCACCACTAATACTGGTGAAGCTTTCTTT.

In its sample, this clone was seen once. The chain uses TRBV27 and TRBJ1-4; 10 nucleotides match TRBD1. The germline CDR1 and CDR2 sequences are MNHEY and SMNVEV (reference sequence). The CDR3 extends over 19 amino acids. Trimming removed 0 bases from V and 5 bases from J; junction bases left unmatched: 12. CDR3 protein: CASSLSVGTGVWRNEKLFF. The CDR3 bases are TGTGCCAGCAGTTTATCCGTCGGGACAGGGGTTTGGAGGAATGAAAAACTGTTTTTT.

CDR3 sequence reads: CASSPMGQGGMNTEAFF. CDR3 coding DNA: TGTGCCAGCAGTCCAATGGGACAGGGAGGGATGAACACTGAAGCTTTCTTT. V is TRBV27 and J is TRBJ1-1; 9 nucleotides match TRBD1. In germline, CDR1 is MNHEY, CDR2 SMNVEV (reference sequence). The CDR3 has 17 residues. V dropped 5 bases and J dropped 0; count of bases not matched to a gene: 10.

J is TRBJ1-5 and V is TRBV27; 9 nucleotides match TRBD1. Germline lookup yields CDR1 MNHEY and CDR2 SMNVEV (reference sequence). V lost 5 bases and J lost 8; bases outside the gene matches: 7. The CDR3 sequence is 14 residues long. CDR3 coding DNA: TGTGCCAGCAGTCTACAGGGGGCTTGGGAGCCCCAGCATTTT. Protein product: CASSLQGAWEPQHF.

The chain joins TRBV29-1 to TRBJ1-2; 8 bases line up with TRBD1. CDR1 is SQVTM and CDR2 is ANQGSEA in the germline V gene. The CDR3 runs to 13 residues. Germline trimming cut 7 bases from V and 8 bases from J; bases unmatched to any gene: 12. The CDR3 nucleotides are TGCAGCGGTTACAGGGGGTCAGGCGGAGGCTACACCTTC. It yields the protein CSGYRGSGGGYTF.